This T cell receptor (beta chain) was captured in a study of patients and donors after allogeneic stem cell transplantation. CDR3 length: 16 amino acids. Germline V gene sequence: CDR1 GTSNPN, CDR2 SVGIG (reference sequence). V was trimmed by 0 bases and J by 1 base, leaving 10 bases between them. TCRdb re-called the RT-PCR reads with MiXCR, one entry per CDR3 protein. The repertoire holds 150,000 to 200,000 distinct CDR3 sequences, with less than 45% as singletons. This receptor was identified in a human donor who was either an allogeneic HSCT recipient or a stem cell or donor lymphocyte infusion donor (not recorded which). It is not recorded whose cells these are; they may come from a transplant donor. The rearrangement uses TRBV30 and TRBJ1-6; unclear D gene. The material sequenced was blood, either unsorted or a sorted T cell fraction (not recorded which). The CDR3 DNA sequence: TGTGCCTGGAGTGTGGCAGTTACTTCCTATAATTCACCCCTCCACTTT. Its protein is CAWSVAVTSYNSPLHF.